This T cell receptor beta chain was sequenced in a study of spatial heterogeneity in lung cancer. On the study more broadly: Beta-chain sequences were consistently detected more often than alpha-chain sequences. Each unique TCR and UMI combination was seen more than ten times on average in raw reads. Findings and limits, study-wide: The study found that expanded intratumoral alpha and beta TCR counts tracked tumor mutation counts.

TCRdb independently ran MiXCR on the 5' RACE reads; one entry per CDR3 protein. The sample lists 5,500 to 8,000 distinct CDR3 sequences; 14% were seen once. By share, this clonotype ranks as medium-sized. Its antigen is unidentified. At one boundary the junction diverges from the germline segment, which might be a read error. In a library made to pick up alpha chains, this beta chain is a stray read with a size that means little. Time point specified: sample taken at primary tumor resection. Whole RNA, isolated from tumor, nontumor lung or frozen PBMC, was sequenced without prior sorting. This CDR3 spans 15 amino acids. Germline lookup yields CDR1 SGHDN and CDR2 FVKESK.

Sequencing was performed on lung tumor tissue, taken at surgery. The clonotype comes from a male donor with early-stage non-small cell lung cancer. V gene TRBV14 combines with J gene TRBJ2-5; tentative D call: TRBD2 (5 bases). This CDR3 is CASSQGYTRWEIQYF. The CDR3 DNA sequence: TGTGCCAGCAGCCAAGGGTATACTAGATGGGAGATCCAGTACTTC.